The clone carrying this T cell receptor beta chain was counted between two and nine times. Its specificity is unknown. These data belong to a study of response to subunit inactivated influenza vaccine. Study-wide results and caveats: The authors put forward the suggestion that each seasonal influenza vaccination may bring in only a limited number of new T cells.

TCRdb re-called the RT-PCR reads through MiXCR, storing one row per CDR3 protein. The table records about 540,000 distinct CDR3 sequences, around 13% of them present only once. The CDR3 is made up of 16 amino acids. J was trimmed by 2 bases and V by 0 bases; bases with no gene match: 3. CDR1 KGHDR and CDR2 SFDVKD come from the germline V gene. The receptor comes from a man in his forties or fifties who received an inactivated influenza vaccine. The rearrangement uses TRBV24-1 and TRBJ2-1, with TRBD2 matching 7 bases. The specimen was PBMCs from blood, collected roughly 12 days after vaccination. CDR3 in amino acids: CATSDLVAGAYNEQFF. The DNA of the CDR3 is TGTGCCACCAGTGATTTGGTTGCGGGGGCCTACAATGAGCAGTTCTTC.